This TCR beta chain was captured by sequencing in a study of blood T cell repertoires in COVID-19. Study background: In each case, the material was cDNA or gDNA derived from T cells, B-cell-depleted T cells, or PBMCs.

This clone has just one count. The protocol was immunoSEQ multiplex PCR, while the TCRdb copy is restricted to in-frame clones and leaves out a portion. The sample lists about 130,000 clones, approximately 84% occurring once. The receptor comes from a woman between 45 and 60 years old who had recovered from COVID-19. What was sequenced was peripheral blood.

The CDR3 protein is CASSPRRERTYEQYF. The DNA of the CDR3 is TGTGCCAGCAGCCCTAGGCGGGAACGCACCTACGAGCAGTACTTC. This sequence joins TRBV7-8 and TRBJ2-7, with D maybe TRBD2 (6 bases). The CDR3 runs 15 residues. Germline values: CDR1 SGHVS, CDR2 FQNEAQ. The ends were cut back, 5 bases at V and 2 bases at J, with 16 bases in the middle.